The next 9 T cell receptor beta chains were all read from a single sample in a study of shared T cell receptors in the human thymus. TCRdb keeps only in-frame clones here, not all; method: immunoSEQ multiplex PCR. Here the sample spans about 540,000 clones, around 78% being singletons. This sample was also put to use in a study of human thymus T cells.

The sequenced sample was thymocytes. The receptors originated from a boy under two years old with a congenital heart defect.

The chain carries TRBV6-6 and TRBJ1-5, with 10 positions matching TRBD1. J was trimmed by 5 bases and V by 4 bases; bases with no gene match: 8. CDR3 length: 16 amino acids. Germline assignment: CDR1 MNHNY and CDR2 SVGAGI (reference sequence). CDR3 bases: TGTGCCAGCAGTTTATGGGACAGGGGTCAGCATCAGCCCCAGCATTTT. This translates into CASSLWDRGQHQPQHF.

The chain has TRBV28 and TRBJ2-1; D unresolved. The CDR3 has 10 residues. V dropped 10 bases and J dropped 7 bases, with 8 bases sitting between them. The germline V gene encodes CDR1 MDHEN and CDR2 SYDVKM. The CDR3 is CATLRNEQFF. The CDR3 DNA is TGTGCCACCCTACGGAATGAGCAGTTCTTC.

CDR3 DNA sequence: TGTGCCAGCAGCGTTAGCCCGGATGGCTACACCTTC. It specifies CASSVSPDGYTF. The V gene is TRBV9, the J gene TRBJ1-2; D not certain. The CDR3 covers 12 residues. The germline CDR1 and CDR2 sequences are SGDLS and YYNGEE. V lost 2 bases and J lost 6, with 8 bases in between.

The chain recombines TRBV25-1 with TRBJ1-2; D possibly corresponds to TRBD1 (6 bases). This CDR3 spans 15 amino acids. V was cut by 1 base and J by 1 base, with 10 bases left in between. Germline CDR1 is MGHDK and CDR2 is SYGVNS. The CDR3 DNA reads as TGTGCCAGCAGTGAATCAACAGGGAGTAACTATGGCTACACCTTC. Amino acids: CASSESTGSNYGYTF.

The chain carries TRBV4-1 and TRBJ2-5, with 9 bases aligning to TRBD2. Germline V gene sequence: CDR1 MGHRA, CDR2 YSYEKL. With 1 base clipped from V and 3 bases from J, the junction kept 6 bases outside the gene matches. This CDR3 contains 16 residues. The DNA for the CDR3 is TGCGCCAGCAGCCAAGCGACTAGCGGAGGGAAAGAGACCCAGTACTTC. It specifies CASSQATSGGKETQYF.

This clone was counted only a few times. This sequence joins TRBV5-6 and TRBJ2-7; D remains unclear. V lost 5 bases, J lost 0 bases, and 12 bases lay in between. In germline, CDR1 is SGHDT, CDR2 YYEEEE. The length of the CDR3 is 14 residues. In nucleotides, the CDR3 is TGTGCCAGCAGACAGAACGCCCGCTCCTACGAGCAGTACTTC. Amino acids: CASRQNARSYEQYF.

This chain joins TRBV5-1 and TRBJ1-4; the D gene is possibly TRBD1 (6 bases). This CDR3 has 15 amino acids. V was clipped by 0 bases and J by 7 bases, with 13 bases between them. Germline assignment: CDR1 SGHRS and CDR2 YFSETQ. The CDR3 spells CASSLDGGLSEKLFF. As DNA, the CDR3 is TGCGCCAGCAGCTTGGACGGGGGGCTAAGTGAAAAACTGTTTTTT.

The genes are TRBV27 and TRBJ2-5; 10 positions agree with TRBD2. V was clipped by 0 bases and J by 0 bases; unmatched bases: 7. CDR3 length: 18 residues. Germline-derived CDR1 and CDR2 are MNHEY and SMNVEV (reference sequence). The CDR3 region is CASSLSIPTSGDQETQYF. CDR3 nucleotide sequence: TGTGCCAGCAGTTTATCGATCCCTACTAGCGGGGACCAAGAGACCCAGTACTTC.

The chain is built from TRBV29-1 and TRBJ2-7, with 7 bases aligning to TRBD2. Germline V CDR1 and CDR2: SQVTM, ANQGSEA. V lost 3 bases and J lost 5; bases outside the gene matches: 7. The CDR3 loop spans 13 amino acids. CDR3 DNA sequence: TGCAGCGTTGAGGGGGAGGGCCATCACGAGCAGTACTTC. Protein: CSVEGEGHHEQYF.